This T cell receptor beta chain was profiled in a study of T cell responses to AZD1222 COVID-19 vaccine. The overall study: Second doses that came at about 4 or about 12 weeks were put together. Study findings and constraints: A mostly white British donor set with more females was recruited, and clonal diversity was possibly underestimated. The number of AZD1222 recipients seropositive at baseline was only 5 to 7.

Profiling relied on immunoSEQ multiplex PCR, and the TCRdb table lists in-frame clones only, not all of them. The data hold about 130,000 clones, with 84% observed a single time. Concerning this clone itself: The antigen is unknown.

This clonotype was obtained from an adult in good health. The input for sequencing was peripheral blood, taken on day 0 of AZD1222 vaccination.

The CDR3, as DNA: TGTGCCAGCAGTTTGGAGGGGTTGGGTTCACCCCTCCACTTT. Amino acid sequence: CASSLEGLGSPLHF. The genes are TRBV28 and TRBJ1-6; TRBD1 is a possible D gene (5 bases). Trimming pared 3 bases from V and 9 bases from J, leaving 12 bases between. The CDR3 consists of 14 residues. The germline gives CDR1 MDHEN, CDR2 SYDVKM.